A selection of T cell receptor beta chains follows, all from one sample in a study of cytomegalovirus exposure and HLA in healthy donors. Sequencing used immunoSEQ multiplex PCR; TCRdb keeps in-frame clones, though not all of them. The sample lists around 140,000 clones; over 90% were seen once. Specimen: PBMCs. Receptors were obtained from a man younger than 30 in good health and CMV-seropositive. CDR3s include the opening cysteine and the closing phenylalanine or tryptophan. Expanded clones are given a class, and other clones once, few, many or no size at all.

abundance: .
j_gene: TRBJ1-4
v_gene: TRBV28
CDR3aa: CASSSTLWRGVREKLFF

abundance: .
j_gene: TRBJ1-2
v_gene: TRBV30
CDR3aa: CAWSSLRTAYYGYTF

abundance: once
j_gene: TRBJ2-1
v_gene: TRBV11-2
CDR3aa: CATAGIAGYNEQFF

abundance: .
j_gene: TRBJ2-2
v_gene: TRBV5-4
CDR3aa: CASTPGRRTGNTGELFF

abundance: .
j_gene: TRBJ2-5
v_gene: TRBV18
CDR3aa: CASSPQVTAPTQYF

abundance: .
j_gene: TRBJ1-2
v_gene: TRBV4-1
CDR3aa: CASSPQQGVINYGYTF

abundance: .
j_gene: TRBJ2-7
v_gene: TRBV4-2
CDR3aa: CASSEVWREASYEQYF

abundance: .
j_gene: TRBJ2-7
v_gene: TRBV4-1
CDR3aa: CASSPPGTSDYEQYF

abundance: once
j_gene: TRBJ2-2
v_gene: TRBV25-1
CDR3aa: CASSGFGLAESGELFF

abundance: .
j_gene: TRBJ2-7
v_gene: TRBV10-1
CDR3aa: CASSDRDSIYEQYF

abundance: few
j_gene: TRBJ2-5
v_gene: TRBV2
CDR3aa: CASKRDNLQETQYF

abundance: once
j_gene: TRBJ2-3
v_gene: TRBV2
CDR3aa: CASSSGTNTDTQYF

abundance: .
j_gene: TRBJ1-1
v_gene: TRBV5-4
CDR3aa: CASSRKTLNTEAFF

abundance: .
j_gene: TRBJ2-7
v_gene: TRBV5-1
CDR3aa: CASSLEVGAEDEQYF

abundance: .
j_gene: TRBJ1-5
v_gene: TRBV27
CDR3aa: CASSLGQAGQPQHF

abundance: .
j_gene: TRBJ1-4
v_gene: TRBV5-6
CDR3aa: CASSLEGAWEKLFF

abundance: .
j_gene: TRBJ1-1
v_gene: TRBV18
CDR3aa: CASSPGRANTEAFF

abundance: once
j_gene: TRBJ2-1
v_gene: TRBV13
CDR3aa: CASPVASGSYEQFF

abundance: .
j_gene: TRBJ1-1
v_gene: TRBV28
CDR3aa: CAAWYRNTEAFF

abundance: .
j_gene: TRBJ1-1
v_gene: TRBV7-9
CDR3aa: CASSPAGGTEAFF

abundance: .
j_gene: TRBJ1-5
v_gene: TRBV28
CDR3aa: CASRLWTLADQPQHF

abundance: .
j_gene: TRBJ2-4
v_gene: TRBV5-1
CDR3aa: CASSRLTSGKNIQYF

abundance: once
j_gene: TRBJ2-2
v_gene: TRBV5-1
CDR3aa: CASSLTSTGNTGELFF

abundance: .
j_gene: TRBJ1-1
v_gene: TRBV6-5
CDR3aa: CASSRNTEAFF

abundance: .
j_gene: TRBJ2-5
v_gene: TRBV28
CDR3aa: CASSRGQGSIQETQYF

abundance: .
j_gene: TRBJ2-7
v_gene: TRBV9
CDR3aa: CASSVGGTGYDEQYF

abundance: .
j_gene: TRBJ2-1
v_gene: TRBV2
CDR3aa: CASTKLAGVGNEQFF

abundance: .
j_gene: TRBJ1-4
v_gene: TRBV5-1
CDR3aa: CASRADRTGREKLFF

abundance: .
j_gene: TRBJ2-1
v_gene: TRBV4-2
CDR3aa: CASSQEGSINEQFF

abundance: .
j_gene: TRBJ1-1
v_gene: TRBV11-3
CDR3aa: CASSLVANTEAFF

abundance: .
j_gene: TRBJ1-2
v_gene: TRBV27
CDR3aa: CASSPQGNYGYTF

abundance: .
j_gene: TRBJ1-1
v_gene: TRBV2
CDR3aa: CASSDRDSRAFF